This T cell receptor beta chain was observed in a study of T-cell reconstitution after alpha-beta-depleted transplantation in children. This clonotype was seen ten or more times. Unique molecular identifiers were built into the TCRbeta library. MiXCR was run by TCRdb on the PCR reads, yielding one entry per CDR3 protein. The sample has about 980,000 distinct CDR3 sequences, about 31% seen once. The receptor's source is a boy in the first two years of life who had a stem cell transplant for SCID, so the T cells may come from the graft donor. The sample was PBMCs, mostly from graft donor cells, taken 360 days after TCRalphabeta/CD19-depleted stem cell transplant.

The CDR3 bases are TGTGCCAGCAGAGTCGCGGGTCTCACTGAAGCTTTCTTT. As protein: CASRVAGLTEAFF. V is TRBV28 and J is TRBJ1-1, with D hard to call. Germline V gives CDR1 MDHEN, CDR2 SYDVKM. V was clipped by 6 bases and J by 4 bases, with 12 bases between them. There are 13 residues in the CDR3.